This T cell receptor (beta chain) comes out of a study of T cells in Graves' hyperthyroidism and ophthalmopathy. This clonotype was recorded a few times. Its antigen is not identified. Exclusions: uncontrolled infection, other autoimmune disease, pregnancy, lactation. The TCR beta CDR3 regions underwent amplification using RNA transcripts as the source. The TCR CDR3 first-round RT-PCR relied on the HTBI primer set. TCRdb used MiXCR to reprocess the multiplex PCR reads, holding one entry per CDR3 protein. The table records under 750,000 distinct CDR3 sequences, 15% to 20% of them present only once. Study results and limitations: Stable hyperthyroidism was separated from ophthalmopathy by a model based on 13 V-J features.

V shed 0 bases and J shed 7 bases, with 13 bases lying between them. CDR3 length: 15 amino acids. The germline V gene has CDR1 LGHDT and CDR2 YNNKEL (reference sequence). Sequencing was carried out using blood. The gene calls are TRBV3-1 and TRBJ1-5; possibly TRBD1 for D (6 bases). This TCR was recovered from a woman aged 45-65 years with Graves' hyperthyroidism that later progressed to Graves' ophthalmopathy. CDR3 amino acids: CASSQDLGHSQPQHF. CDR3 DNA sequence: TGTGCCAGCAGCCAAGATCTGGGACACAGCCAGCCCCAGCATTTT.